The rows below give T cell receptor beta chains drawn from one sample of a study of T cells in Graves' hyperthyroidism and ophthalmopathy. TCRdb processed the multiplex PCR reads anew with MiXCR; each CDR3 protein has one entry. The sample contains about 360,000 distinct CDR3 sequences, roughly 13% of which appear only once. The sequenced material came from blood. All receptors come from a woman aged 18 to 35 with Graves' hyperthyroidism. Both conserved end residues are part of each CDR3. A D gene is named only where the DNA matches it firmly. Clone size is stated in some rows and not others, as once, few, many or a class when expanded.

CASQSPLAATDTQYF	TGTGCCAGCCAATCTCCACTAGCGGCCACAGATACGCAGTATTTT	15	.	TRBV27	TRBJ2-3	TRBD2
CASSPSPSGTGDGYTF	TGTGCCAGCAGCCCTTCCCCCTCCGGGACAGGGGATGGCTACACCTTC	16	many	TRBV3-1	TRBJ1-2	TRBD1
CASSLRQGGETQYF	TGTGCCAGCAGCCTCAGACAGGGCGGGGAGACCCAGTACTTC	14	many	TRBV11-2	TRBJ2-5	TRBD1
CASRDFYGYTF	TGTGCCAGCAGGGATTTCTATGGCTACACCTTC	11	many	TRBV6-1	TRBJ1-2	.
CSAEEAGVGPYQETQYF	TGCAGCGCTGAAGAGGCAGGGGTTGGTCCTTATCAAGAGACCCAGTACTTC	17	many	TRBV29-1	TRBJ2-5	.
CASSPAPSGLYEQYF	TGTGCCAGCAGCCCAGCCCCCAGCGGCCTCTACGAGCAGTACTTC	15	many	TRBV7-3	TRBJ2-7	.
CASSPASGRGRNEQFF	TGTGCCAGCAGTCCCGCCAGCGGGAGGGGACGCAATGAGCAGTTCTTC	16	many	TRBV12-3/TRBV12-4	TRBJ2-1	TRBD2
CASSTRRTGLGTDTQYF	TGTGCCAGCAGTACCCGAAGGACAGGGCTTGGCACAGATACGCAGTATTTT	17	many	TRBV6-5	TRBJ2-3	TRBD1
CSADGGLSYEQYF	TGCAGTGCTGACGGCGGACTGTCATACGAGCAGTACTTC	13	many	TRBV20-1	TRBJ2-7	.
CSASTLRTGGEDGYTF	TGCAGTGCTAGTACCCTCAGGACAGGGGGCGAGGATGGCTACACCTTC	16	.	TRBV20-1	TRBJ1-2	TRBD1
CASSYVQASNYGYTF	TGTGCCAGCAGTTACGTCCAGGCGTCTAACTATGGCTACACCTTC	15	many	TRBV6-5	TRBJ1-2	.
CASSWGGGPAETYEQYF	TGTGCCAGCAGTTGGGGGGGGGGGCCCGCCGAGACCTACGAGCAGTACTTC	17	.	TRBV6-5	TRBJ2-7	.
CASNVRGRETQYF	TGTGCCAGCAATGTCCGGGGGCGGGAGACCCAGTACTTC	13	.	TRBV2	TRBJ2-5	.
CASSPLDGSGGGELFF	TGTGCCAGCTCACCATTGGACGGGAGTGGTGGCGGGGAGCTGTTTTTT	16	.	TRBV18	TRBJ2-2	.
CASSPRDWGGYTF	TGTGCCAGCAGCCCCCGGGACTGGGGTGGCTACACCTTC	13	few	TRBV7-9	TRBJ1-2	.
CASSSGPLRSQPQHF	TGTGCCAGCAGCTCCGGGCCTCTCAGGAGTCAGCCCCAGCATTTT	15	many	TRBV12-3/TRBV12-4	TRBJ1-5	.
CASSQGGGTTRRLFF	TGTGCCAGCAGCCAGGGGGGGGGGACTACCCGAAGGCTGTTTTTT	15	.	TRBV3-1	TRBJ2-2	TRBD2
CASSGEMGNQPQHF	TGTGCCAGCAGTGGGGAGATGGGCAATCAGCCCCAGCATTTT	14	many	TRBV2	TRBJ1-5	.
CASSLTGKETQYF	TGTGCCAGCAGCTTAACGGGGAAAGAGACCCAGTACTTC	13	many	TRBV7-9	TRBJ2-5	.
CASNPTLGGWYQETQYF	TGTGCCAGCAATCCTACTTTGGGGGGGTGGTACCAAGAGACCCAGTACTTC	17	many	TRBV3-1	TRBJ2-5	TRBD2
CSVLRQGMNTEAFF	TGCAGCGTTCTCCGACAGGGAATGAACACTGAAGCTTTCTTT	14	many	TRBV29-1	TRBJ1-1	TRBD1
CASSPTVGSSQPQHF	TGTGCCAGCAGCCCGACAGTAGGGTCCAGTCAGCCCCAGCATTTT	15	few	TRBV2	TRBJ1-5	.
CASSSAPGGRCEQYF	TGTGCCAGCAGCTCCGCCCCAGGGGGTCGATGCGAGCAGTACTTC	15	.	TRBV9	TRBJ2-7	TRBD1
CASSYSGGVMNTEAFF	TGTGCCAGCAGTTACTCAGGTGGGGTGATGAACACTGAAGCTTTCTTT	16	many	TRBV6-6	TRBJ1-1	.
CASSFETGLNTEAFF	TGTGCCAGCAGCTTTGAGACAGGGCTGAACACTGAAGCTTTCTTT	15	.	TRBV7-9	TRBJ1-1	TRBD1
CASGLVLGSGGPSYNEQFF	TGTGCTAGTGGTTTGGTACTCGGTAGCGGGGGGCCCTCCTACAATGAGCAGTTCTTC	19	few	TRBV12-5	TRBJ2-1	TRBD2
CASSPYALGDYNEQFF	TGTGCCAGCTCACCATATGCACTAGGGGACTACAATGAGCAGTTCTTC	16	many	TRBV18	TRBJ2-1	.
CASSQAGGTGEKLFF	TGCGCCAGCAGCCAAGCTGGGGGGACGGGTGAAAAACTGTTTTTT	15	many	TRBV4-1	TRBJ1-4	.
CASSQAGTGANYGYTF	TGTGCCAGCAGCCAAGCGGGGACAGGGGCGAACTATGGCTACACCTTC	16	few	TRBV4-2	TRBJ1-2	TRBD1
CASSLGGKNSPLHF	TGTGCCAGCAGTTTAGGGGGAAAAAATTCACCCCTCCACTTT	14	few	TRBV28	TRBJ1-6	.
CASSPEGYTEAFF	TGTGCCAGCTCACCAGAGGGCTACACTGAAGCTTTCTTT	13	many	TRBV18	TRBJ1-1	.
CASSATGPTDEAFF	TGTGCCAGCAGCGCGACAGGCCCTACAGATGAAGCTTTCTTT	14	many	TRBV11-1	TRBJ1-1	.
CASSPHRAGMGRAYNEQFF	TGTGCCAGCAGCCCCCACAGGGCCGGTATGGGACGGGCTTACAATGAGCAGTTCTTC	19	many	TRBV6-2/TRBV6-3	TRBJ2-1	.
CASSNGQVNTEAFF	TGTGCCAGCTCCAACGGACAAGTGAACACTGAAGCTTTCTTT	14	few	TRBV18	TRBJ1-1	.
CASSSGTSGGELFF	TGTGCCAGCAGTTCCGGGACCTCCGGCGGGGAGCTGTTTTTT	14	many	TRBV12-3/TRBV12-4	TRBJ2-2	.
CASSFWIGSDTQYF	TGTGCCAGCAGTTTTTGGATAGGCTCAGATACGCAGTATTTT	14	many	TRBV12-3/TRBV12-4	TRBJ2-3	.
CSAEKDRDTEAFF	TGCAGTGCCGAAAAGGACAGGGACACTGAAGCTTTCTTT	13	.	TRBV20-1	TRBJ1-1	TRBD1
CASTVREWPGELFF	TGTGCCAGCACGGTCCGGGAGTGGCCCGGGGAGCTGTTTTTT	14	many	TRBV28	TRBJ2-2	.
CASSLSGTGGGEQYF	TGTGCCAGCAGTTTAAGTGGGACAGGTGGTGGCGAGCAGTACTTC	15	many	TRBV28	TRBJ2-7	TRBD1
CATPAKFNEKLFF	TGTGCCACCCCAGCTAAGTTTAATGAAAAACTGTTTTTT	13	.	TRBV6-2/TRBV6-3	TRBJ1-4	.
CASSQGGSGSNEQFF	TGCGCCAGCAGCCAAGGAGGCTCCGGGAGCAATGAGCAGTTCTTC	15	.	TRBV4-3	TRBJ2-1	.
CSAADGGRQPQHF	TGCAGCGCTGCCGACGGGGGGAGGCAGCCCCAGCATTTT	13	many	TRBV29-1	TRBJ1-5	.
CSASGALWETQYF	TGCAGTGCTAGCGGGGCGTTGTGGGAGACCCAGTACTTC	13	many	TRBV20-1	TRBJ2-5	.
CSVGQYDGYTF	TGCAGCGTTGGACAGTATGATGGCTACACCTTC	11	many	TRBV29-1	TRBJ1-2	.
CASSLGIGTHYGYTF	TGTGCCAGCAGTTTAGGTATAGGTACCCACTATGGCTACACCTTC	15	.	TRBV28	TRBJ1-2	.
CASSSLEGFGQPQHF	TGTGCCAGCAGCTCCCTAGAGGGTTTCGGTCAGCCCCAGCATTTT	15	many	TRBV7-6	TRBJ1-5	.
CASSQAADFTGELFF	TGCGCCAGCAGCCAAGCAGCAGACTTCACCGGGGAGCTGTTTTTT	15	few	TRBV4-1	TRBJ2-2	.
CATLRGARGYEQYF	TGTGCCACCCTAAGGGGGGCGCGGGGCTACGAGCAGTACTTC	14	many	TRBV28	TRBJ2-7	.
CSALAGGLYNEQFF	TGCAGTGCCCTAGCGGGAGGGCTTTACAATGAGCAGTTCTTC	14	once	TRBV20-1	TRBJ2-1	TRBD2
CSVGLAKTDTQYF	TGCAGCGTCGGGCTAGCAAAGACAGATACGCAGTATTTT	13	many	TRBV29-1	TRBJ2-3	.
CASRLYSGRIYGYTF	TGTGCCAGCAGATTGTACTCTGGACGGATCTATGGCTACACCTTC	15	many	TRBV27	TRBJ1-2	.
CASSSHTGTPETQYF	TGTGCTAGCAGCTCCCACACAGGCACCCCAGAGACCCAGTACTTC	15	few	TRBV7-7	TRBJ2-5	.
CASSGGPQETQYF	TGTGCCAGTAGTGGGGGACCTCAAGAGACCCAGTACTTC	13	.	TRBV19	TRBJ2-5	.
CASSAGGGQPQHF	TGTGCCAGCAGCGCCGGCGGGGGTCAGCCCCAGCATTTT	13	many	TRBV13	TRBJ1-5	.
CASSLGIGNTGELFF	TGTGCCAGCAGTTTGGGGATTGGGAACACCGGGGAGCTGTTTTTT	15	.	TRBV12-3/TRBV12-4	TRBJ2-2	.
CASSLGVGGPLHF	TGTGCCAGCAGCTTAGGCGTAGGGGGACCCCTCCACTTT	13	many	TRBV7-3	TRBJ1-6	.
CASSHRSGGIPQYF	TGCGCCAGCAGCCACCGCTCGGGGGGGATTCCGCAGTATTTT	14	.	TRBV4-3	TRBJ2-3	TRBD2
CASSLAPENTRELFF	TGTGCCAGCAGCTTGGCTCCCGAGAACACCCGGGAGCTGTTTTTT	15	.	TRBV5-6	TRBJ2-2	.
CSASKPGLPTEQYF	TGCAGTGCAAGCAAACCGGGACTCCCCACCGAGCAGTACTTC	14	many	TRBV20-1	TRBJ2-7	.
CAWSRDYLQQFF	TGTGCCTGGAGTAGGGACTACCTCCAGCAGTTCTTC	12	.	TRBV30	TRBJ2-1	TRBD2